The 10 T cell receptor beta chains presented below share a single source sample, sequenced in a study of cytomegalovirus exposure and HLA in healthy donors. PCR amplification relied on 60 Vbeta primers (plus 13 Jbeta primers). The protocol was immunoSEQ multiplex PCR, while the TCRdb copy is restricted to in-frame clones and leaves out a portion. The data contain approximately 190,000 clones, 82% of them singletons. The sequenced sample was PBMCs. The receptors originated from a woman between 18 and 29 years old in good health and CMV-seronegative.

The chain carries TRBV11-2 and TRBJ2-1; TRBD2 matches 13 bases. The CDR3 loop spans 15 amino acids. The V gene's germline CDR1 is SGHAT and CDR2 FQNNGV. J lost 9 bases, V lost 6 bases, and 8 bases had no gene match. The CDR3 region is CASRGGGTSGAEQFF. Here the CDR3 DNA reads TGTGCCAGCAGGGGGGGCGGGACTAGCGGGGCTGAGCAGTTCTTC.

The chain links TRBV25-1 to TRBJ2-7, with TRBD1 matching 9 bases. The V gene's germline CDR1 is MGHDK and CDR2 SYGVNS. There are 14 residues in the CDR3. After removal of 1 base from V and 6 bases from J, the junction contained 4 bases not matched to a gene. This CDR3 reads CASSEWDRDGEQYF. As DNA, the CDR3 is TGTGCCAGCAGTGAATGGGACAGGGATGGCGAGCAGTACTTC.

The chain links TRBV7-9 to TRBJ2-2; 10 bases map to TRBD1. Germline assignment: CDR1 SEHNR and CDR2 FQNEAQ (reference sequence). The CDR3 totals 15 residues. V dropped 2 bases and J dropped 6; count of bases not matched to a gene: 3. The CDR3 bases are TGTGCCAGCAGCTTAACGGGACAGGGGTCCGGGGAGCTGTTTTTT. Translated: CASSLTGQGSGELFF.

Worth noting for this clone: At one of its ends the junction is not consistent with the germline gene, which may arise from a read error. The rearrangement uses TRBV28 and TRBJ2-3, with a possible D match to TRBD1 (5 bases). The CDR3 runs 14 residues. The V gene's germline CDR1 is MDHEN and CDR2 SYDVKM. CDR3 in DNA: TGTGTCAGCAGTACAGGTCCCGGCACAGATACGCAGTATTTT. Amino acid sequence: CVSSTGPGTDTQYF.

The rearrangement links TRBV19 to TRBJ2-7, with D tentatively TRBD1 (6 bases). CDR1 and CDR2 from the germline V gene are LNHDA and SQIVND (reference sequence). CDR3 size: 14 residues. Between the trimmed V and J ends, which lost 5 bases and 6 bases, there was a span of 17 bases. This chain's CDR3 is CASSPRGSIVEQYF. In DNA form, the CDR3 reads TGTGCCAGTAGTCCGAGGGGGTCAATCGTCGAGCAGTACTTC.

The chain combines TRBV7-6 with TRBJ2-5, with 8 bases identical to TRBD1. CDR3 length: 16 amino acids. Looked up from germline, CDR1 is SGHVS and CDR2 is FNYEAQ. The trim removed 6 bases at V and 3 bases at J, leaving 12 bases unmatched. CDR3 sequence (DNA): TGTGCCAGCAGTCCCTCCCCAGCAGGGGGCAAAGAGACCCAGTACTTC. Residues: CASSPSPAGGKETQYF.

The rearrangement joins TRBV28 to TRBJ1-5; D not resolved. The CDR3 runs to 20 residues. V lost 6 bases and J 0 bases, leaving 27 bases between the germline ends. Per the germline V gene, CDR1 is MDHEN and CDR2 is SYDVKM. The CDR3 spells CASSRKLLEVSVFSNQPQHF. CDR3 DNA sequence: TGTGCCAGCAGCCGAAAGCTCTTAGAAGTGTCGGTTTTTAGCAATCAGCCCCAGCATTTT.

This chain uses TRBV7-9 with TRBJ2-5; TRBD2 matches at 7 bases. Germline V gene data show CDR1 as SEHNR and CDR2 as FQNEAQ (reference sequence). CDR3 length equals 13 residues. Trimming took 4 bases from V and 4 from J; bases not matched to a gene: 3. CDR3 nucleotide sequence: TGTGCCAGCAGCTCTTGGGGGGGAGAGACCCAGTACTTC. This gives the protein CASSSWGGETQYF.

This clone came up once. V and J are TRBV18 and TRBJ1-6, with a tentative D call TRBD1 (6 bases). CDR3 length equals 13 residues. Trimming took 3 bases from V and 10 from J, leaving 10 bases between them. Per the germline V gene, CDR1 is KGHSH and CDR2 is LQKENI. CDR3 residues: CASSPRGESPLHF. DNA of the CDR3: TGTGCCAGCTCACCCAGGGGCGAATCACCCCTCCACTTT.

This sequence joins TRBV19 and TRBJ2-5; TRBD1 is a possible D gene (6 bases). CDR1 is LNHDA and CDR2 is SQIVND in the germline V gene (reference sequence). This CDR3 has 15 residues. Trimming pared 4 bases from V and 3 bases from J, leaving 15 bases between. This CDR3 reads CASSTRGWTEETQYF. For the CDR3, the DNA is TGTGCCAGTAGTACCAGGGGATGGACAGAAGAGACCCAGTACTTC. The whole variable domain, remainder taken from reference TRBV19 and TRBJ2-5, is DGGITQSPKYLFRKEGQNVTLSCEQNLNHDAMYWYRQDPGQGLRLIYYSQIVNDFQKGDIAEGYSVSREKKESFPLTVTSAQKNPTAFYLCASSTRGWTEETQYFGPGTRLLVL.